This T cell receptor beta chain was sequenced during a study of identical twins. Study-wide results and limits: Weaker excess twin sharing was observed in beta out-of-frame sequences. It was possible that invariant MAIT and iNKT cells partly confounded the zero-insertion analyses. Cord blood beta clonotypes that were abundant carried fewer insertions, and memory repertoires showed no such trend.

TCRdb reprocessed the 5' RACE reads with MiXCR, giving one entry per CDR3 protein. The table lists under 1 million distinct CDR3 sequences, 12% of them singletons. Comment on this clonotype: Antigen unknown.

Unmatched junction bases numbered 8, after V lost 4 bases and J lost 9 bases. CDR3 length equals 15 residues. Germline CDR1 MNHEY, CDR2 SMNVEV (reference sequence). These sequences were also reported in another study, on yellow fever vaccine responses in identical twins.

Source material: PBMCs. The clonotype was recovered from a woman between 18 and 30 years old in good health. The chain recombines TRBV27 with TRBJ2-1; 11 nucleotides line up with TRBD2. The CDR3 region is CASSSGLAAGGEQFF. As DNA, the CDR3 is TGTGCCAGCAGTTCGGGACTAGCGGCGGGAGGTGAGCAGTTCTTC.